The 14 T cell receptor beta chains listed next were all sequenced from one sample in a study of cytomegalovirus exposure and HLA in healthy donors. The PCR made use of 60 Vbeta and 13 Jbeta primers. Repertoires were generated with immunoSEQ multiplex PCR, while TCRdb's copy carries only in-frame clones and drops some. Of some 98,000 clones listed, roughly 76% are singletons. Specimen: PBMCs. All receptors come from a man aged 50 or older in good health and CMV-seronegative.

V usage is TRBV10-2 and J usage is TRBJ2-2; 7 positions agree with TRBD2. The V and J ends lost 2 bases and 5 bases, in that order; junction bases with no gene match: 5. Germline CDR1 WSHSY, CDR2 SAAADI. CDR3 length equals 15 residues. CDR3 DNA: TGCGCCAGCAGTGAGAACGCGGGAGTAACCGGGGAGCTGTTTTTT. Encoded protein: CASSENAGVTGELFF.

A note on this clone: The same CDR3 is also encoded by other DNA sequences in this sample. The gene calls are TRBV5-4 and TRBJ2-6; 7 bases align to TRBD2. Germline V gene lookup returns CDR1 SGHNT and CDR2 YYREEE (reference sequence). The CDR3 extends over 16 amino acids. After removal of 0 bases from V and 2 bases from J, the junction contained 2 bases not matched to a gene. This CDR3 reads CASSLVGGAGANVLTF. CDR3 coding DNA: TGTGCCAGCAGCTTGGTTGGGGGGGCTGGGGCCAACGTCCTGACTTTC.

The chain employs TRBV30 and TRBJ1-4; D is uncertain. Germline CDR1 reads GTSNPN; CDR2 reads SVGIG (reference sequence). Between the trimmed V and J ends, which lost 4 bases and 7 bases, there was a span of 16 bases. The length of the CDR3 is 14 residues. The CDR3 loop reads CAWTLFHSGEKLFF. In DNA form, the CDR3 reads TGTGCCTGGACCCTATTTCATTCGGGTGAAAAACTGTTTTTT.

Only a few counts were recorded for this clone. The chain employs TRBV14 and TRBJ2-5, with D unclear. V gave up 3 bases and J gave up 2 bases, with 10 bases separating them. Germline values: CDR1 SGHDN, CDR2 FVKESK. The CDR3 covers 14 residues. This CDR3 reads CASSHIGFQETQYF. The DNA of the CDR3 is TGTGCCAGCAGCCACATTGGCTTTCAAGAGACCCAGTACTTC.

CDR3 nucleotides: TGTGCCAGCAGCCTTATCAGACAGGGCTCGTATGGCTACACCTTC. Translated: CASSLIRQGSYGYTF. The chain links TRBV5-6 to TRBJ1-2; TRBD1 agrees at 7 bases. CDR3 length: 15 amino acids. V trimming: 4 bases; J trimming: 5 bases; junction bases outside the gene matches: 11. Germline V gene sequence: CDR1 SGHDT, CDR2 YYEEEE.

The J gene is TRBJ2-5, the V gene TRBV10-3; the match to TRBD2 covers 12 bases. With the DNA end fitting TRBJ2-7 better, the J assignment may be wrong. The CDR3 spans 13 residues. Germline-derived CDR1 and CDR2 are ENHRY and SYGVKD. The CDR3 bases are TGTGCCGCACGACTAGCGGGAGTGAACGAGCAGTACTTC. Protein sequence: CAARLAGVNEQYF.

The V gene is TRBV7-2, the J gene TRBJ2-3, with D maybe TRBD2 (6 bases). The germline V gene has CDR1 SGHTA and CDR2 FQGNSA. V lost 2 bases, J lost 0 bases, and 15 bases lay in between. The CDR3 contains 17 residues. CDR3 region: CASSLRFVRGSTDTQYF. CDR3 coding DNA: TGTGCCAGCAGCTTACGATTTGTCCGGGGGAGCACAGATACGCAGTATTTT.

The V gene is TRBV10-3, the J gene TRBJ1-5; no firm D call. Germline assignment: CDR1 ENHRY and CDR2 SYGVKD. The CDR3 has 15 amino acids. Trimming left V 4 bases short and J 4 bases short, with 14 bases between. CDR3 DNA: TGTGCCATCAGTGGTTACCCACCAGAAAATCAGCCCCAGCATTTT. This encodes CAISGYPPENQPQHF.

The CDR3 loop is CASSPAGQGSEKLFF. CDR3 sequence (DNA): TGTGCCAGCAGTCCTGCGGGACAGGGATCGGAAAAACTGTTTTTT. The genes are TRBV28 and TRBJ1-4; 9 bases fit TRBD1. The CDR3 is 15 amino acids. Trimming at V came to 5 bases and at J to 8 bases, leaving 9 bases not matched to a gene. In germline, CDR1 is MDHEN, CDR2 SYDVKM. Complete variable domain (other parts from reference TRBV28 and TRBJ1-4): DVKVTQSSRYLVKRTGEKVFLECVQDMDHENMFWYRQDPGLGLRLIYFSYDVKMKEKGDIPEGYSVSREKKERFSLILESASTNQTSMYLCASSPAGQGSEKLFFGSGTQLSVL.

The V and J genes are TRBV6-5 and TRBJ2-7; D remains unclear. CDR1 is MNHEY, CDR2 SVGAGI, per germline. V lost 4 bases to trimming and J lost 3 bases, with 7 bases between them. The length of the CDR3 is 12 residues. The CDR3 region is CASSSQYYEQYF. As DNA, the CDR3 is TGTGCCAGCAGTTCCCAGTACTACGAGCAGTACTTC.

CDR3: CASSSSGAQYF. The CDR3 DNA is TGTGCCAGCAGCTCGTCGGGTGCGCAGTACTTC. The chain joins TRBV5-4 to TRBJ2-7; no clear D gene. The V gene lost 3 bases and the J gene lost 9 bases, with 10 bases spanning the gap. The CDR3 runs 11 residues. Germline CDR1 and CDR2: SGHNT and YYREEE (reference sequence).

V and J are TRBV30 and TRBJ1-1; TRBD1 matches at 8 bases. With 6 bases clipped from V and 5 bases from J, the junction kept 8 bases outside the gene matches. CDR3 length: 13 amino acids. CDR1 GTSNPN and CDR2 SVGIG come from the germline V gene (reference sequence). The CDR3 DNA follows: TGTGCCTGTGCACGCAGGGGGCCTACTGAAGCTTTCTTT. Translation: CACARRGPTEAFF.

This clone was recorded a few times. This chain joins TRBV7-2 and TRBJ2-3; 8 bases are a match to TRBD2. The CDR3 has 16 amino acids. J gave up 1 base and V 2 bases, and 5 bases lay outside the gene matches. CDR1 and CDR2 (germline): SGHTA, FQGNSA. DNA for the CDR3: TGTGCCAGCAGCTTACACCCAGCGGGGGGCACAGATACGCAGTATTTT. This translates into CASSLHPAGGTDTQYF.

The V gene is TRBV5-4, the J gene TRBJ2-1, with D maybe TRBD1 (6 bases). CDR1 SGHNT and CDR2 YYREEE come from the germline V gene (reference sequence). Trimming took 4 bases from V and 9 from J, leaving 23 bases between them. The CDR3 length is 16 residues. In DNA, the CDR3 is TGTGCCAGCAGCCCCTCGGCAGGGGATAATCTGCGTGAGCAGTTCTTC. Protein product: CASSPSAGDNLREQFF.